The 27 T cell receptor beta chains below all came from one sample that was sequenced in a study of blood T cells in healthy people across ages (dated by TCRdb to between 2015 and 2016). Library generation was performed with 5' RACE. Sequenced on an Illumina HiSeq 2500. A second PCR of roughly 7 to 12 cycles was performed with a sample-barcoded 5' primer and a J-beta primer mix. Clones were called with MiXCR by TCRdb after fastp trimmed the public reads at Q25, and only in-frame beta chains were retained. Every CDR3 protein is listed once, alongside the most common genes and DNA of its rows. The sample table records 700,000 to 950,000 distinct CDR3 sequences; approximately 43% of these occur just once. In total, the top ten clones hold around 20% of the sample. Sample: blood. The receptors originated from a woman aged 55 to 70 in good health.

The chain employs TRBV20-1 and TRBJ2-1, with TRBD1 identical over 8 bases. Looked up from germline, CDR1 is DFQATT and CDR2 is SNEGSKA (reference sequence). The V gene end was trimmed by 3 bases and the J gene end by 3 bases; junction bases not matched to a gene: 10. This CDR3 contains 16 residues. The CDR3 DNA follows: TGCAGTGCTAGCTACTTTACAGGGGGGCTCTACAATGAGCAGTTCTTC. Translated: CSASYFTGGLYNEQFF.

V gene TRBV25-1 combines with J gene TRBJ2-1; D unresolved. The V end lost 11 bases, the J end lost 4 bases, and 12 bases lay between the germline ends. This CDR3 is 12 amino acids long. CDR1 is MGHDK, CDR2 SYGVNS, per germline. The CDR3 sequence: CAVSRSYNEQFF. CDR3 in DNA: TGTGCCGTTTCCAGGAGTTACAATGAGCAGTTCTTC.

This clonotype was counted only a few times. The CDR3 DNA reads as TGCAGCACTCTGGGACTAGCGGGGGTAAATACGCAGTATTTT. Translation gives CSTLGLAGVNTQYF. J is TRBJ2-3 and V is TRBV29-1, with 14 positions matching TRBD2. Germline trimming cut 8 bases from V and 7 bases from J; bases unmatched to any gene: 8. The CDR3 totals 14 residues. Germline V gene lookup returns CDR1 SQVTM and CDR2 ANQGSEA.

The chain uses TRBV2 and TRBJ2-7, with 7 bases fitting TRBD2. Germline trimming cut 4 bases from V and 10 bases from J; bases unmatched to any gene: 16. The CDR3 loop spans 15 amino acids. The germline V gene encodes CDR1 SNHLY and CDR2 FYNNEI. The CDR3 bases are TGTGCCAGCAGTGGTGGGGGGGTTACTACTCTTCCCCAGTACTTC. As protein: CASSGGGVTTLPQYF.

The V gene is TRBV11-2, the J gene TRBJ2-5; D gene unclear. TRBJ2-7 explains the end of the DNA better; the J call may be wrong. The length of the CDR3 is 15 residues. The germline V gene has CDR1 SGHAT and CDR2 FQNNGV. The CDR3: CASSPHGLVGYEQYF. The CDR3 nucleotides are TGTGCCAGCAGCCCACACGGCCTAGTAGGCTACGAGCAGTACTTC.

This clonotype was counted only a few times. The chain carries TRBV4-1 and TRBJ1-1; the match to TRBD1 covers 10 bases. The J segment lost 3 bases and the V segment lost 4 bases, leaving 5 bases of the junction unmatched. Germline CDR1 and CDR2: MGHRA and YSYEKL. This CDR3 spans 15 amino acids. The CDR3 loop is CASSLGGTGDTEAFF. CDR3 nucleotide sequence: TGCGCCAGCAGCCTGGGGGGGACAGGGGACACTGAAGCTTTCTTT.

In its sample, this clonotype was seen many times. V and J are TRBV7-8 and TRBJ2-3; no firm D call. In germline, CDR1 is SGHVS, CDR2 FQNEAQ. This CDR3 comprises 13 residues. V was pared by 6 bases and J by 5 bases, with 12 bases between. Here the CDR3 reads CASRGFRKDTQYF. The DNA for the CDR3 is TGTGCCAGCAGAGGGTTTCGGAAAGATACGCAGTATTTT.

In the case of this clonotype: The germline gene is not matched at one end of the junction; a read error may be the cause. CDR3 protein: CASSGTGQFGYTF. Here the CDR3 DNA reads TGTGCCAGTAGTGGGACCGGACAGTTTGGCTACACCTTC. The V gene is TRBV25-1, the J gene TRBJ1-2; maybe TRBD1 (6 bases). Germline V lookup: CDR1 MGHDK, CDR2 SYGVNS. CDR3 length: 13 amino acids.

The J gene is TRBJ2-7, the V gene TRBV7-2; no reliable D call. CDR3 length: 13 amino acids. In germline, CDR1 is SGHTA, CDR2 FQGNSA. V lost 5 bases and J 2 bases, leaving 10 bases between the germline ends. In nucleotides, the CDR3 is TGTGCCAGCAGCCCTTTCCCCACCTACGAGCAGTACTTC. Translation gives CASSPFPTYEQYF.

In this sample, this clonotype turned up a few times. This chain uses TRBV20-1 with TRBJ2-1; 9 nucleotides match TRBD2. This CDR3 is 17 amino acids long. Looked up from germline, CDR1 is DFQATT and CDR2 is SNEGSKA (reference sequence). V shed 3 bases and J 1 base; nucleotides not matched to a gene: 10. CDR3 in amino acids: CSASPGLASGSYNEQFF. CDR3 nucleotides: TGCAGTGCTAGTCCCGGACTAGCGTCTGGTTCCTACAATGAGCAGTTCTTC.

The chain is built from TRBV25-1 and TRBJ1-4, with D hard to call. Between the trimmed V and J ends, which lost 6 bases and 6 bases, there was a span of 11 bases. This CDR3 has 13 amino acids. The germline V gene has CDR1 MGHDK and CDR2 SYGVNS. CDR3 DNA sequence: TGTGCCAGCAGCAGGAATGGGGATGAAAAACTGTTTTTT. Encoded protein: CASSRNGDEKLFF.

This chain links TRBV10-2 with TRBJ1-2; tentative D call: TRBD1 (6 bases). Trimming stripped 6 bases from V and 2 bases from J, with 13 bases between. The CDR3 is made up of 14 amino acids. Germline CDR1 WSHSY, CDR2 SAAADI. The CDR3 reads CASREDSGNYGYTF. The CDR3 DNA reads as TGCGCCAGCAGGGAGGACAGTGGCAACTATGGCTACACCTTC.

This clonotype was counted many times. The chain links TRBV7-9 to TRBJ2-1; D might be TRBD1 (6 bases). Germline-derived CDR1 and CDR2 are SEHNR and FQNEAQ (reference sequence). V lost 8 bases to trimming and J lost 6 bases, with 26 bases between them. This CDR3 is built from 17 residues. CDR3 sequence reads: CASWGQGPFSVGNEQFF. Written as DNA, the CDR3 is TGTGCCAGCTGGGGGCAGGGGCCGTTCTCGGTGGGCAATGAGCAGTTCTTC.

The chain couples TRBV11-1 to TRBJ2-1; 11 positions match TRBD2. V dropped 5 bases and J dropped 7; count of bases not matched to a gene: 13. CDR1 SGHAT and CDR2 FQDESV come from the germline V gene (reference sequence). The CDR3 extends over 17 amino acids. The CDR3 reads CASSLGATSGGLNEQFF. The CDR3 coding sequence is TGTGCCAGCAGCCTTGGGGCCACTAGCGGGGGCTTGAATGAGCAGTTCTTC.

V and J are TRBV12-3 or TRBV12-4 and TRBJ1-1, with TRBD1 as a possible D gene (5 bases). The V gene lost 3 bases and the J gene lost 11 bases, with 10 bases spanning the gap. CDR3 size: 11 residues. This CDR3 is CASSFGGWAFF. The CDR3 DNA reads as TGTGCCAGCAGTTTTGGGGGATGGGCTTTCTTT.

The rearrangement uses TRBV27 and TRBJ1-1; D is undetermined. The CDR3 loop spans 13 amino acids. Trimming took 0 bases from V and 3 from J, leaving 5 bases between them. Germline V lookup: CDR1 MNHEY, CDR2 SMNVEV (reference sequence). The CDR3 protein is CASSLSVDTEAFF. DNA of the CDR3: TGTGCCAGCAGTTTATCGGTGGACACTGAAGCTTTCTTT.

In regard to this clonotype: A much larger clone lies one base from this, so it may be a read error. The V and J genes are TRBV6-2 or TRBV6-3 and TRBJ2-1, with 10 bases fitting TRBD2. Germline CDR1 is MNHEY and CDR2 is SVGEGT. J was trimmed by 12 bases and V by 7 bases; bases with no gene match: 18. The CDR3 spans 16 residues. CDR3 coding DNA: TGTGCCAGCACTTCCCCGACAGCGGGAGGGCCGAGTGTGCAGTTCTTC. It is translated as CASTSPTAGGPSVQFF.

Notes on this clonotype: This likely comes from a read error, as the CDR3 has no conserved phenylalanine or tryptophan at its end. V and J are TRBV4-2 and TRBJ2-7; 9 nucleotides align to TRBD2. The CDR3 covers 15 residues. Trimming removed 3 bases from V and 1 base from J; junction bases left unmatched: 4. Germline CDR1 reads LGHNA; CDR2 reads YNFKEQ. CDR3 residues: CASSQGSGGSYEQYL. The DNA of the CDR3 is TGTGCCAGCAGCCAGGGGAGCGGGGGGTCCTACGAGCAGTACTTA.

This clonotype was counted a single time. This CDR3 reads CSAREGMMPYNEQYF. CDR3 DNA sequence: TGCAGTGCTAGAGAGGGGATGATGCCCTACAATGAGCAGTACTTC. This chain joins TRBV20-1 and TRBJ2-7; D remains unclear. The CDR3 has 15 residues. V was shortened by 0 bases and J by 7 bases, with 19 bases between the two germline ends. Looked up from germline, CDR1 is DFQATT and CDR2 is SNEGSKA (reference sequence).

A note on this clonotype: Sequence at one end of the junction differs from germline and may be a read error. The genes are TRBV20-1 and TRBJ2-5; no firm D call. The length of the CDR3 is 15 residues. Germline CDR1 reads DFQATT; CDR2 reads SNEGSKA (reference sequence). CDR3 region: CGARSSARLYNEQYF. CDR3 nucleotides: TGCGGTGCTCGATCCAGCGCAAGATTATACAATGAGCAGTACTTC.

This clonotype was recorded a few times. The rearrangement links TRBV28 to TRBJ2-3; TRBD2 aligns across 7 bases. Per the germline V gene, CDR1 is MDHEN and CDR2 is SYDVKM. V trimming: 8 bases; J trimming: 3 bases; junction bases outside the gene matches: 8. The CDR3 runs to 14 residues. CDR3 residues: CASEGSGGTDTQYF. CDR3 nucleotides: TGTGCCAGCGAGGGCTCGGGAGGAACAGATACGCAGTATTTT.

The V and J genes are TRBV30 and TRBJ2-5; TRBD1 aligns across 7 bases. Losses at the gene ends were 5 bases for V and 11 bases for J; bases not matched to a gene: 14. Looked up from germline, CDR1 is GTSNPN and CDR2 is SVGIG (reference sequence). The CDR3 sequence is 13 residues long. CDR3 nucleotides: TGTGCCTGGGAGGGACAGTTCGGCGATGAGCAGTACTTC. The encoded protein is CAWEGQFGDEQYF.

This clonotype appeared a few times. The V call is TRBV6-5, the J call TRBJ2-5; D ambiguous. The V end lost 4 bases, the J end lost 5 bases, and 14 bases lay between the germline ends. This CDR3 region has 14 residues. Germline CDR1 is MNHEY and CDR2 is SVGAGI. Here the CDR3 reads CASSSDLRRETQYF. CDR3 bases: TGTGCCAGCAGTTCCGACCTCCGTCGGGAGACCCAGTACTTC.

The chain links TRBV27 to TRBJ2-3; 10 nucleotides line up with TRBD2. V gave up 2 bases and J gave up 2 bases; unmatched junction bases: 4. CDR3 length: 16 residues. The germline V gene has CDR1 MNHEY and CDR2 SMNVEV (reference sequence). CDR3 coding DNA: TGTGCCAGCAGTTTAACACTAGCGGGGCTCACAGATACGCAGTATTTT. It codes for CASSLTLAGLTDTQYF.

The rearrangement uses TRBV24-1 and TRBJ1-5, with D possibly being TRBD1 (5 bases). This CDR3 has 15 residues. CDR1 and CDR2 from the germline V gene are KGHDR and SFDVKD. The ends were cut back, 3 bases at V and 2 bases at J, with 10 bases in the middle. The CDR3: CATSDTGGGNQPQHF. The DNA for the CDR3 is TGTGCCACCAGTGATACCGGAGGGGGCAATCAGCCCCAGCATTTT.

This clonotype was counted a few times. The chain carries TRBV20-1 and TRBJ2-5; D unclear. With the DNA end fitting TRBJ2-7 better, the J assignment may be wrong. This CDR3 spans 11 amino acids. Germline V gives CDR1 DFQATT, CDR2 SNEGSKA (reference sequence). The DNA of the CDR3 is TGCAGTGCTCCCAATGGCCGCGAGCAGTACTTC. Protein sequence: CSAPNGREQYF.

This chain connects TRBV12-3 or TRBV12-4 to TRBJ1-5; D is perhaps TRBD1 (5 bases). The CDR3 loop spans 14 amino acids. Trimming took 3 bases from V and 3 from J, leaving 9 bases between them. The CDR3: CASSFDSPNQPQHF. The DNA of the CDR3 is TGTGCCAGCAGTTTCGACAGTCCCAATCAGCCCCAGCATTTT.